Each of the 28 T cell receptor beta chains below was sequenced from the same sample in a study of memory CD4+ T cells and cytomegalovirus serostatus. Single viable CD3+CD4+CD8-CD45RO+ cells were sorted as the memory CD4+ T cells. Some clones are missing from TCRdb's copy, which holds only in-frame ones; the method was immunoSEQ multiplex PCR. The data show 50,000 to 65,000 clones, with approximately 77% seen just once and about 1% held by the top ten. Material: memory CD4+ T cells from blood. These receptors all come from an adult in good health and CMV-seronegative.

This rearrangement joins TRBV29-1 to TRBJ2-5, with D maybe TRBD1 (6 bases). Trimming cost V 7 bases and J 4 bases, with 13 bases left between them. CDR3 length equals 12 residues. The germline V gene encodes CDR1 SQVTM and CDR2 ANQGSEA. Here the CDR3 DNA reads TGCAGCGCCCAGGGGTTAGGAGAGACCCAGTACTTC. Residues: CSAQGLGETQYF.

The V gene is TRBV28, the J gene TRBJ2-1; TRBD2 aligns across 12 bases. The J segment lost 9 bases and the V segment lost 4 bases, leaving 19 bases of the junction unmatched. Germline CDR1 is MDHEN and CDR2 is SYDVKM. This CDR3 is 19 amino acids long. As DNA, the CDR3 is TGTGCCAGCAGTTCCCTGACTAGCGGGAGAAATCCTACGTCGGGTGAGCAGTTCTTC. This encodes CASSSLTSGRNPTSGEQFF.

The V gene is TRBV19, the J gene TRBJ1-5; D remains unclear. The length of the CDR3 is 18 residues. Germline lookup yields CDR1 LNHDA and CDR2 SQIVND (reference sequence). The V and J ends lost 3 bases and 4 bases respectively, with 22 bases between them. The CDR3 coding sequence is TGTGCCAGTAGTATCTATGGACCCGGGTCGGGGAGGAATCAGCCCCAGCATTTT. This sequence encodes CASSIYGPGSGRNQPQHF.

V is TRBV29-1 and J is TRBJ2-2; D not resolved. Trimming took off 2 bases at V and 4 bases at J, with 8 bases between the two ends. The CDR3 is made up of 13 amino acids. The V gene's germline CDR1 is SQVTM and CDR2 ANQGSEA. CDR3 nucleotide sequence: TGCAGCGTTGAATTAGGGCCCACCGGGGAGCTGTTTTTT. Translating gives CSVELGPTGELFF.

The chain recombines TRBV28 with TRBJ1-2; perhaps TRBD1 as D (5 bases). Deletions cut 4 bases from V and 4 bases from J, with 13 bases between. The CDR3 contains 14 residues. The germline V gene has CDR1 MDHEN and CDR2 SYDVKM. The CDR3 sequence is CASSSSWGGYGYTF. CDR3 nucleotide sequence: TGTGCCAGCAGTTCCTCGTGGGGGGGCTATGGCTACACCTTC.

The CDR3 sequence is CASSVTGANTEAFF. For the CDR3, the DNA is TGTGCCAGCAGCGTAACAGGGGCGAACACTGAAGCTTTCTTT. The chain employs TRBV9 and TRBJ1-1; 7 positions match TRBD1. Germline CDR1 SGDLS, CDR2 YYNGEE. The CDR3 contains 14 residues. V shed 1 base and J 1 base; nucleotides not matched to a gene: 1.

This sequence joins TRBV18 and TRBJ2-1; 8 bases agree with TRBD2. The CDR3 is made up of 10 amino acids. Germline loops: CDR1 KGHSH, CDR2 LQKENI. V was pared by 5 bases and J by 13 bases, with 1 base of the junction left unmatched. The CDR3 DNA reads TGTGCCAGCTCAGGGACTAGTCAGTTCTTC. It yields the protein CASSGTSQFF.

The chain employs TRBV6-6 and TRBJ1-1, with TRBD1 matching over 8 bases. Trimming took 0 bases from V and 1 from J; bases not matched to a gene: 1. CDR3 length: 15 residues. Germline V gene data show CDR1 as MNHNY and CDR2 as SVGAGI (reference sequence). Here the CDR3 reads CASSYSQGANTEAFF. CDR3 bases: TGTGCCAGCAGTTACTCCCAGGGGGCGAACACTGAAGCTTTCTTT.

The chain links TRBV4-2 to TRBJ1-1; maybe TRBD1 (6 bases). CDR3 length equals 15 residues. The germline gives CDR1 LGHNA, CDR2 YNFKEQ. Trimming pared 1 base from V and 1 base from J, leaving 10 bases between. CDR3 sequence: CASSQAGTQNTEAFF. The CDR3 coding sequence is TGTGCCAGCAGCCAAGCCGGGACACAGAACACTGAAGCTTTCTTT.

The rearrangement uses TRBV5-1 and TRBJ2-7, with 9 positions matching TRBD1. Germline V gene data show CDR1 as SGHRS and CDR2 as YFSETQ. The V segment lost 4 bases and the J segment 6 bases; nucleotides outside the gene matches: 8. The CDR3 is 14 residues long. The CDR3 nucleotides are TGCGCCAGCAGCAACGGACAGGGGATCGGCGAGCAGTACTTC. Encoded protein: CASSNGQGIGEQYF.

CDR3 nucleotide sequence: TGTGCCAGCAGTTTATACGGGACCCAGTCCTACGAGCAGTACTTC. It translates to CASSLYGTQSYEQYF. The chain uses TRBV28 and TRBJ2-7; either TRBD1 or TRBD2 may supply D (5 bases each). CDR3 length: 15 residues. V was pared by 1 base and J by 1 base, with 11 bases between. Germline CDR1 and CDR2: MDHEN and SYDVKM.

V is TRBV6-5 and J is TRBJ2-4, with D perhaps matching TRBD1 (5 bases). CDR3 length: 13 amino acids. Germline V gene data show CDR1 as MNHEY and CDR2 as SVGAGI. The germline V and J ends were trimmed by 7 bases and 9 bases, with 16 bases remaining between them. In DNA, the CDR3 is TGTGCCAGCACCACAGGACCGTGGGGCATTCAGTACTTC. Protein product: CASTTGPWGIQYF.

The chain is built from TRBV5-6 and TRBJ2-7, with TRBD1 matching 8 bases. CDR1 and CDR2 from the germline V gene are SGHDT and YYEEEE. The CDR3 runs to 15 residues. Trimming removed 4 bases from V and 2 bases from J; junction bases left unmatched: 8. CDR3 region: CASSPLGQGTYEQYF. Written as DNA, the CDR3 is TGTGCCAGCAGCCCGCTCGGACAGGGCACCTACGAGCAGTACTTC.

V is TRBV5-1 and J is TRBJ2-1, with TRBD2 identical over 7 bases. Germline values: CDR1 SGHRS, CDR2 YFSETQ. Germline trimming cut 0 bases from V and 4 bases from J; bases unmatched to any gene: 7. The CDR3 totals 16 residues. The CDR3 here is CASSLGVGGRYNEQFF. In DNA, the CDR3 is TGCGCCAGCAGCTTGGGTGTCGGGGGGAGGTACAATGAGCAGTTCTTC.

The chain recombines TRBV12-5 with TRBJ1-5; D unclear. The germline V gene has CDR1 LGHNT and CDR2 FRNRAP. The CDR3 is 13 residues long. Trimming shortened V by 3 bases and J by 0 bases, and 3 bases separated the two germline ends. CDR3 region: CASGFNSNQPQHF. In DNA form, the CDR3 reads TGTGCTAGTGGTTTTAATAGCAATCAGCCCCAGCATTTT.

This chain links TRBV5-6 with TRBJ2-5; 10 nucleotides match TRBD1. From germline, CDR1 is SGHDT and CDR2 YYEEEE. CDR3 size: 16 residues. V was clipped by 4 bases and J by 3 bases; unmatched bases: 9. Here the CDR3 DNA reads TGTGCCAGCAGCCACCGACGGACAGGGGGTGAAGAGACCCAGTACTTC. Protein: CASSHRRTGGEETQYF.

The chain combines TRBV2 with TRBJ2-3; TRBD1 aligns across 9 bases. The V gene's germline CDR1 is SNHLY and CDR2 FYNNEI. This CDR3 is built from 15 residues. V shed 6 bases, J shed 3 bases, and the junction held 7 bases outside the gene matches. The CDR3: CASSRTGVATDTQYF. CDR3 bases: TGTGCCAGCAGCCGGACAGGGGTAGCGACAGATACGCAGTATTTT.

The chain carries TRBV5-4 and TRBJ2-7, with TRBD1 identical over 10 bases. CDR3 length equals 14 residues. The germline V gene has CDR1 SGHNT and CDR2 YYREEE (reference sequence). V lost 3 bases to trimming and J lost 7 bases; unmatched junction nucleotides: 7. CDR3 sequence reads: CASSSLGQGGEQYF. CDR3 bases: TGTGCCAGCAGCTCCCTAGGACAGGGGGGGGAGCAGTACTTC.

The table lists this clone with a few counts. J is TRBJ1-2 and V is TRBV19; D might be TRBD1 (5 bases). V was clipped by 5 bases and J by 9 bases, with 13 bases between them. The CDR3 has 12 residues. Germline CDR1 LNHDA, CDR2 SQIVND (reference sequence). The CDR3 reads CASSLVPGRYTF. The CDR3 bases are TGTGCCAGTAGTCTAGTACCGGGACGCTACACCTTC. Full variable domain (rest looked up from reference TRBV19 and TRBJ1-2): DGGITQSPKYLFRKEGQNVTLSCEQNLNHDAMYWYRQDPGQGLRLIYYSQIVNDFQKGDIAEGYSVSREKKESFPLTVTSAQKNPTAFYLCASSLVPGRYTFGSGTRLTVV.

The genes are TRBV7-2 and TRBJ1-2; D is unresolved. The CDR3 has 12 amino acids. In germline, CDR1 is SGHTA, CDR2 FQGNSA. Trimming shortened V by 3 bases and J by 5 bases, and 7 bases separated the two germline ends. CDR3 protein: CASSFTSYGYTF. The CDR3 DNA is TGTGCCAGCAGCTTTACAAGTTATGGCTACACCTTC. Full variable domain (missing parts from reference TRBV7-2 and TRBJ1-2): GAGVSQSPSNKVTEKGKDVELRCDPISGHTALYWYRQSLGQGLEFLIYFQGNSAPDKSGLPSDRFSAERTGGSVSTLTIQRTQQEDSAVYLCASSFTSYGYTFGSGTRLTVV.

The genes are TRBV2 and TRBJ2-2; possible D gene TRBD2, 5 bases. V shed 1 base and J shed 4 bases, with 7 bases lying between them. The CDR3 covers 14 residues. Germline values: CDR1 SNHLY, CDR2 FYNNEI. DNA of the CDR3: TGTGCCAGCAGTGAAGGGACTGCCACCGGGGAGCTGTTTTTT. Encoded protein: CASSEGTATGELFF.

The chain recombines TRBV6-6 with TRBJ1-1; no clear D. Germline V gene lookup returns CDR1 MNHNY and CDR2 SVGAGI (reference sequence). This CDR3 is 11 amino acids long. V lost 6 bases and J lost 3, with 5 bases in between. The CDR3 DNA follows: TGTGCCAGCAGCCAGTACACTGAAGCTTTCTTT. Protein: CASSQYTEAFF.

The J gene is TRBJ2-1, the V gene TRBV7-9, with 8 bases that match TRBD2. The CDR3 consists of 15 residues. V shed 1 base, J shed 6 bases, and the junction held 5 bases outside the gene matches. Germline CDR1 and CDR2: SEHNR and FQNEAQ (reference sequence). Here the CDR3 reads CASSLGGTRINEQFF. The CDR3 DNA is TGTGCCAGCAGCTTAGGCGGGACTAGAATCAATGAGCAGTTCTTC.

The genes are TRBV19 and TRBJ1-5; D is unclear. V lost 3 bases to trimming and J lost 9 bases, with 12 bases between them. Germline V gene sequence: CDR1 LNHDA, CDR2 SQIVND (reference sequence). The CDR3 covers 13 residues. CDR3 DNA: TGTGCCAGTAGTATCGAGGGTTTGGGGCCCCAGCATTTT. Its protein product is CASSIEGLGPQHF. The complete variable domain, with remaining parts taken from reference TRBV19 and TRBJ1-5, reads DGGITQSPKYLFRKEGQNVTLSCEQNLNHDAMYWYRQDPGQGLRLIYYSQIVNDFQKGDIAEGYSVSREKKESFPLTVTSAQKNPTAFYLCASSIEGLGPQHFGDGTRLSIL.

The chain uses TRBV7-2 and TRBJ2-3, with D possibly TRBD2 on 6 matching bases. CDR3 length equals 14 residues. The germline V gene has CDR1 SGHTA and CDR2 FQGNSA. V gave up 5 bases and J gave up 6 bases, with 15 bases separating them. The CDR3 bases are TGTGCCAGCAGCCTTAGCGGTCCAAGGGATACGCAGTATTTT. Amino acids: CASSLSGPRDTQYF. Filled out from reference TRBV7-2 and TRBJ2-3, the complete variable domain reads GAGVSQSPSNKVTEKGKDVELRCDPISGHTALYWYRQSLGQGLEFLIYFQGNSAPDKSGLPSDRFSAERTGGSVSTLTIQRTQQEDSAVYLCASSLSGPRDTQYFGPGTRLTVL.

The chain joins TRBV6-4 to TRBJ1-3, with 12 bases lining up with TRBD1. Germline CDR1 is MRHNA and CDR2 is SNTAGT. V dropped 4 bases and J dropped 4; count of bases not matched to a gene: 8. This CDR3 contains 17 residues. The CDR3 spells CASSGPGQGAEGNTIYF. CDR3 DNA sequence: TGTGCCAGCAGTGGACCGGGACAGGGGGCAGAAGGAAACACCATATATTTT.

The gene calls are TRBV6-5 and TRBJ1-2; D is uncertain. Trimming removed 0 bases from V and 6 bases from J, with 17 bases in between. The CDR3 totals 16 residues. The germline gives CDR1 MNHEY, CDR2 SVGAGI. The CDR3 coding sequence is TGTGCCAGCAGTTACTCTGGCAGAGACAAGAGAAATGGCTACACCTTC. Protein sequence: CASSYSGRDKRNGYTF.

This clone was found a few times. The genes are TRBV6-5 and TRBJ1-5; D unresolved. Germline V lookup: CDR1 MNHEY, CDR2 SVGAGI. The V end was cut by 6 bases, the J end by 2 bases, with 11 bases between. The CDR3 runs to 14 residues. CDR3 nucleotides: TGTGCCAGCAGCGAGGGTTCGGGCAATCAGCCCCAGCATTTT. Protein sequence: CASSEGSGNQPQHF.